One sample yielded the 21 T cell receptor beta chains listed below, sequenced in a study of T cells in localized non-small cell lung cancer. Data came from immunoSEQ multiplex PCR; TCRdb stores just in-frame clones and leaves some out. Among about 41,000 clones listed, roughly four fifths were seen once. The starting material was PBMCs, obtained before any cancer treatment. Receptors were obtained from a man aged 40-75 years with stage II lung adenocarcinoma.

This clone was counted once. V usage is TRBV5-1 and J usage is TRBJ2-5; 7 nucleotides align to TRBD1. In germline, CDR1 is SGHRS, CDR2 YFSETQ. CDR3 length equals 15 residues. The V gene end was trimmed by 4 bases and the J gene end by 2 bases; junction bases not matched to a gene: 8. DNA of the CDR3: TGCGCCAGCAGCCGTTCAGGGACAGAGCAAGAGACCCAGTACTTC. Translation gives CASSRSGTEQETQYF.

The CDR3 region has the DNA TGTGCCAGCAGCAGACGGGGACAGGGGGACACTGAAGCTTTCTTT. Encoded protein: CASSRRGQGDTEAFF. V and J are TRBV6-4 and TRBJ1-1, with 11 nucleotides matching TRBD1. The germline gives CDR1 MRHNA, CDR2 SNTAGT. There are 15 residues in the CDR3. V was pared by 6 bases and J by 3 bases, with 6 bases of the junction left unmatched.

This clone has only a few counts. This chain uses TRBV30 with TRBJ1-1; TRBD1 matches 7 bases. V gave up 2 bases and J gave up 5 bases; unmatched junction bases: 5. There are 13 residues in the CDR3. Germline CDR1 reads GTSNPN; CDR2 reads SVGIG (reference sequence). CDR3 sequence (DNA): TGTGCCTGGAGTCGAAAACAGGGGACTGAAGCTTTCTTT. Translating it yields CAWSRKQGTEAFF.

V is TRBV19 and J is TRBJ1-5; no clear D. CDR1 and CDR2 (germline): LNHDA, SQIVND (reference sequence). CDR3 length: 13 residues. V lost 6 bases and J lost 4, with 10 bases in between. The CDR3 here is CASSLEWNQPQHF. The CDR3 DNA follows: TGTGCCAGTAGCTTGGAGTGGAATCAGCCCCAGCATTTT.

V is TRBV7-9 and J is TRBJ1-2; perhaps TRBD1 as D (6 bases). The germline CDR1 and CDR2 sequences are SEHNR and FQNEAQ (reference sequence). Between the trimmed V and J ends, which lost 0 bases and 4 bases, there was a span of 12 bases. The CDR3 is made up of 15 amino acids. The CDR3 region is CASSLAIQGLYGYTF. In DNA form, the CDR3 reads TGTGCCAGCAGCTTAGCGATACAGGGACTCTATGGCTACACCTTC.

In nucleotides, the CDR3 is TGTGCCAGCAGTGAGGCTTTTAAGGTAGTGGAGACCCAGTACTTC. Its translation is CASSEAFKVVETQYF. The rearrangement uses TRBV2 and TRBJ2-5, with D unresolved. Between the trimmed V and J ends, which lost 3 bases and 5 bases, there was a span of 16 bases. The CDR3 runs 15 residues. The germline gives CDR1 SNHLY, CDR2 FYNNEI. The complete variable domain, with remaining parts taken from reference TRBV2 and TRBJ2-5, reads EPEVTQTPSHQVTQMGQEVILRCVPISNHLYFYWYRQILGQKVEFLVSFYNNEISEKSEIFDDQFSVERPDGSNFTLKIRSTKLEDSAMYFCASSEAFKVVETQYFGPGTRLLVL.

The rearrangement joins TRBV5-4 to TRBJ2-1; 8 positions match TRBD1. Germline lookup yields CDR1 SGHNT and CDR2 YYREEE (reference sequence). There are 16 residues in the CDR3. V lost 3 bases and J lost 3; bases outside the gene matches: 8. CDR3 sequence reads: CASSSTATGDYNEQFF. The CDR3 DNA follows: TGTGCCAGCAGCTCCACTGCGACAGGGGACTACAATGAGCAGTTCTTC.

Regarding this clone: The sample carries other DNA sequences with the same CDR3. J is TRBJ2-3 and V is TRBV18; D is perhaps TRBD1 (6 bases). The CDR3 length is 12 residues. V was clipped by 3 bases and J by 6 bases, with 7 bases between them. Germline assignment: CDR1 KGHSH and CDR2 LQKENI. The CDR3 region is CASSPRGDTQYF. CDR3 nucleotides: TGTGCCAGCTCACCGAGGGGGGATACGCAGTATTTT.

The chain is built from TRBV28 and TRBJ2-3, with D unresolved. There are 18 residues in the CDR3. V gave up 5 bases and J gave up 4 bases, with 25 bases separating them. The germline V gene encodes CDR1 MDHEN and CDR2 SYDVKM. CDR3 nucleotides: TGTGCCAGCAGTCTTTTTCCCCCAGGTCAGGCTGGGGCAGATACGCAGTATTTT. This gives the protein CASSLFPPGQAGADTQYF.

The V and J genes are TRBV5-1 and TRBJ2-1; D unresolved. Germline assignment: CDR1 SGHRS and CDR2 YFSETQ. This CDR3 comprises 12 residues. Trimming took off 0 bases at V and 15 bases at J, with 13 bases between the two ends. The CDR3 DNA reads as TGCGCCAGCAGCTTGGATATAGGGATGTGGTTCTTC. Translation: CASSLDIGMWFF.

This chain uses TRBV5-6 with TRBJ2-5; 7 bases are shared with TRBD2. The CDR3 covers 14 residues. Trimming took 0 bases from V and 3 from J; bases not matched to a gene: 2. In germline, CDR1 is SGHDT, CDR2 YYEEEE. This chain's CDR3 is CASSLVLAEETQYF. CDR3 nucleotides: TGTGCCAGCAGCTTGGTGCTAGCGGAAGAGACCCAGTACTTC.

The table lists this clone with a few counts. J is TRBJ2-1 and V is TRBV9; no firm D call. The ends were cut back, 4 bases at V and 9 bases at J, with 17 bases in the middle. This CDR3 has 14 residues. CDR1 and CDR2 from the germline V gene are SGDLS and YYNGEE. CDR3 nucleotide sequence: TGTGCCAGCAGCCCGGACGGGTTGGGCAGTGAGCAGTTCTTC. This encodes CASSPDGLGSEQFF. Complete variable domain (other parts from reference TRBV9 and TRBJ2-1): DSGVTQTPKHLITATGQRVTLRCSPRSGDLSVYWYQQSLDQGLQFLIQYYNGEERAKGNILERFSAQQFPDLHSELNLSSLELGDSALYFCASSPDGLGSEQFFGPGTRLTVL.

This chain links TRBV7-8 with TRBJ2-7; D is possibly TRBD2 (6 bases). V was trimmed by 5 bases and J by 1 base, leaving 12 bases between them. This CDR3 is 14 amino acids long. CDR1 is SGHVS and CDR2 is FQNEAQ in the germline V gene. CDR3 protein: CASSDTSFSYEQYF. The CDR3 DNA is TGTGCCAGCAGCGATACTAGCTTTTCCTACGAGCAGTACTTC. The variable domain in full, with the rest retrieved from reference TRBV7-8 and TRBJ2-7, is GAGVSQSPRYKVAKRGQDVALRCDPISGHVSLFWYQQALGQGPEFLTYFQNEAQLDKSGLPSDRFFAERPEGSVSTLKIQRTQQEDSAVYLCASSDTSFSYEQYFGPGTRLTVT.

The V gene is TRBV5-1, the J gene TRBJ1-4; 8 bases map to TRBD1. CDR1 is SGHRS, CDR2 YFSETQ, per germline. Trimming removed 2 bases from V and 5 bases from J; junction bases left unmatched: 5. The CDR3 extends over 15 amino acids. The CDR3 coding sequence is TGCGCCAGCAGCTTCTCCGGGACAGGAAATGAAAAACTGTTTTTT. It yields the protein CASSFSGTGNEKLFF.

This chain uses TRBV7-6 with TRBJ2-7, with D possibly TRBD2 on 6 matching bases. This CDR3 contains 16 residues. V dropped 3 bases and J dropped 1 base, with 16 bases sitting between them. CDR1 and CDR2 (germline): SGHVS, FNYEAQ. DNA of the CDR3: TGTGCCAGCAGCTTGGCCCCCGGGACTGAGTCCTACGAGCAGTACTTC. Translating gives CASSLAPGTESYEQYF.

This chain connects TRBV18 to TRBJ2-1, with 7 positions matching TRBD2. The ends lost 4 bases at V and 8 bases at J; junction bases unmatched: 11. This CDR3 is built from 15 residues. Germline V gives CDR1 KGHSH, CDR2 LQKENI. The CDR3 coding sequence is TGTGCCAGCTCACGCGACTCTAGCGGTAGCCATGAGCAGTTCTTC. This translates into CASSRDSSGSHEQFF.

The rearrangement uses TRBV5-4 and TRBJ2-3, with TRBD2 matching 10 bases. V trimming: 0 bases; J trimming: 6 bases; junction bases outside the gene matches: 1. Germline V gene lookup returns CDR1 SGHNT and CDR2 YYREEE (reference sequence). CDR3 length: 14 residues. DNA of the CDR3: TGTGCCAGCAGCTTGGAGACTAGCGGGGATACGCAGTATTTT. This translates into CASSLETSGDTQYF.

V and J are TRBV14 and TRBJ2-1; 11 bases are shared with TRBD2. Per germline, CDR1 SGHDN and CDR2 FVKESK. V dropped 5 bases and J dropped 7; count of bases not matched to a gene: 13. This CDR3 is 17 amino acids long. CDR3 region: CASSYLFGTSGKNEQFF. The CDR3 DNA reads TGTGCCAGCAGCTATCTATTCGGGACTAGCGGAAAAAATGAGCAGTTCTTC.

The chain combines TRBV2 with TRBJ2-2; no clear D gene. This CDR3 region has 13 residues. Trimming left V 5 bases short and J 1 base short, with 5 bases between. Germline V gene data show CDR1 as SNHLY and CDR2 as FYNNEI. The CDR3 DNA reads as TGTGCCAGCAGTAGGCAGAACACCGGGGAGCTGTTTTTT. Translated: CASSRQNTGELFF.

The chain couples TRBV28 to TRBJ2-7; possibly TRBD1 for D (5 bases). V lost 3 bases to trimming and J lost 4 bases, with 7 bases between them. The CDR3 consists of 12 residues. Germline CDR1 and CDR2: MDHEN and SYDVKM. Written as DNA, the CDR3 is TGTGCCAGCAGTTTGACAGATTACGAGCAGTACTTC. It specifies CASSLTDYEQYF.

The chain uses TRBV6-5 and TRBJ2-7; D call uncertain. The CDR3 runs to 12 residues. V was cut by 3 bases and J by 7 bases, with 10 bases left in between. The germline V gene encodes CDR1 MNHEY and CDR2 SVGAGI. The CDR3 DNA is TGTGCCAGCAGTTATAATCATGGGGAGCAGTACTTC. Translation: CASSYNHGEQYF.